The clone carrying this T cell receptor beta chain has only a few counts. Its antigen remains unidentified. Clones were sequenced by immunoSEQ multiplex PCR, and TCRdb holds only the in-frame ones, with some missing. The sample has approximately 54,000 clones; approximately 84% are singletons. These data originate in a study of graft-versus-host responses after intestinal transplantation. In the study overall: Recipients underwent multivisceral, liver-intestinal, or isolated intestinal transplants. Uniformly, recipients were administered anti-thymocyte globulin induction with subsequent tacrolimus and steroids for 2 to 3 years.

The study's findings and limits: Among recipient marrow samples, GvH clones were found; some appeared first in ileum or blood.

Germline values: CDR1 SGHRS, CDR2 YFSETQ. V lost 4 bases and J 2 bases, leaving 6 bases between the germline ends. The CDR3 is 12 amino acids. The sequence was collected from a human donor who was the organ donor for an intestinal transplant. The V and J genes are TRBV5-1 and TRBJ1-2, with D maybe TRBD1 (6 bases). The input for sequencing was unstimulated CD4+ T cells sorted from spleen or lymph node cells, taken before transplant. CDR3 loop: CASSTGNYGYTF. The CDR3 bases are TGCGCCAGCAGCACAGGGAACTATGGCTACACCTTC.